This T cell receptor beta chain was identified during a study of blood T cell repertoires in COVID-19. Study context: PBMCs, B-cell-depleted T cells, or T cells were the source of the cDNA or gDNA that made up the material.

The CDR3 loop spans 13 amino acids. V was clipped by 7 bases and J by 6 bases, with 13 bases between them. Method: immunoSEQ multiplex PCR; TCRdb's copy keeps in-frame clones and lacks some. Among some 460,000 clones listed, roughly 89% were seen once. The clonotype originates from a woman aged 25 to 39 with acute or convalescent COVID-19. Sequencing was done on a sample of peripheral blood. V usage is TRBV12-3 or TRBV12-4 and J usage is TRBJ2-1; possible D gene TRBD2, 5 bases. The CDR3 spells CASIARRGNEQFF. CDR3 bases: TGTGCCAGCATAGCGCGACGAGGCAATGAGCAGTTCTTC.